This record looks at one TCR beta chain sequence and its context. This record comes from a study of blood T cell repertoires in COVID-19. Study at large: Italy, Spain and the United States were the sources of the convalescent and acute COVID-19 samples.

The assay was immunoSEQ multiplex PCR, and TCRdb's table has in-frame clones only and misses some. The sample lists about 170,000 clones, about 89% occurring once. The study drew participants aged about 18 to 95 years from about two dozen US areas. Self-reported history from a screening survey and questionnaire set each donor's cohort. Two negative PCRs, clearance, or symptom resolution were required of recovered Cohort 3 donors. The CDR3 length is 15 residues. Germline CDR1 and CDR2: SGDLS and YYNGEE. The J segment lost 3 bases and the V segment lost 3 bases, leaving 7 bases of the junction unmatched.

The chain is built from TRBV9 and TRBJ2-7; 9 bases map to TRBD2. The receptor was isolated from a young woman who had recovered from COVID-19. The sequenced material came from PBMCs or T cells enriched from blood (not recorded which). The CDR3 sequence: CASSAVAGAHYEQYF. CDR3 coding DNA: TGTGCCAGCAGCGCCGTAGCGGGAGCCCACTACGAGCAGTACTTC.